The source of this T cell receptor (beta chain) is a study of CD8 T cells in ankylosing spondylitis (TCRdb year 2017). Notes on the research overall: T cell receptor beta repertoires were profiled in healthy donors and ankylosing spondylitis patients so that disease-linked TCR variants could be found. Peripheral blood was sampled, and synovial fluid was additionally collected from ankylosing spondylitis patients. The full study cohort comprised 25 ankylosing spondylitis patients and over 95 healthy donors.

Results and caveats for the whole study, not just this receptor: A TCR beta motif of 8 or 9 highly homologous amino acid variants appeared characteristic of blood from ankylosing spondylitis patients. Some TCR beta motif variants had previously been reported in synovial fluid and blood of reactive arthritis patients, which suggested common disease-initiation mechanisms. Significant enrichment of the disease-linked clones was reported in matched synovial fluid samples from ankylosing spondylitis patients. A CD8+ phenotype was shown by the disease-linked clones, which were found at relatively low frequencies in peripheral blood.

The instrument given in TCRdb is Illumina HiSeq 2500. Quantitative 5'-RACE with molecular barcodes was used to prepare TCR beta libraries. In the original analysis: A new computational method, built on a probabilistic model of VDJ rearrangement, was used to identify disease-linked TCR variants. TCRdb handled the public reads itself, with Q25 trimming in fastp and clone calling in MiXCR, and kept productive beta chains. Each entry merges the rows of one CDR3 protein and shows their most common DNA and genes. TCRdb, not the authors, supplied the V and J calls. Recorded for this sample are a few hundred thousand distinct CDR3 sequences; 6.5% to 10% of them occurred a single time. The leading ten clones occupy about 14% of the sample. This clonotype was detected a few times. What this receptor recognizes is not known. No base-level quality is on record; no much larger clone is a single base apart. There are 14 amino acids in the CDR3, from cysteine to phenylalanine inclusive. Only the CDR3 region is kept as DNA, spanning 42 bases read in frame from base 1. Germline trimming amounts to 5 bases on V and 5 bases on J, with 7 as the count of junction bases outside the gene matches. CDR1 and CDR2 are drawn from the germline V gene (reference sequence): PRHDT, FYEKMQ.

Sequencing was performed on blood, either unsorted or a sorted T cell fraction (not recorded which). The V and J genes are TRBV13 and TRBJ2-7, with TRBD2 identical over 9 junction bases. This TCR was sampled from a male donor with ankylosing spondylitis. The nucleotide sequence is given as TGTGCCAGCAGCCCCTTAGCGGGGGCGGACGAGCAGTACTTC. This codes for CASSPLAGADEQYF.